This T cell receptor beta chain was obtained from a study of blood T cell repertoires in COVID-19. Study overall: Whether acute or convalescent, the COVID-19 samples came from the United States, Italy and Spain. From T cells, B-cell-depleted T cells, or PBMCs came the material, which was cDNA or gDNA.

Profiling relied on immunoSEQ multiplex PCR, and the TCRdb table lists in-frame clones only, not all of them. This table holds roughly 220,000 clones, about 83% found once. Study members were between roughly 18 and 100 years old and lived in roughly 24 US regions. Participants were placed into cohorts based on the clinical history they reported. CDR1 is LNHDA, CDR2 SQIVND, per germline (reference sequence). Trimming cost V 6 bases and J 5 bases; bases outside gene matches: 14. This CDR3 has 16 residues. Input material: PBMCs or T cells enriched from blood (not recorded which). The TCR was taken from a woman aged 40 to 50 who had recovered from COVID-19. This chain links TRBV19 with TRBJ1-1; 8 positions agree with TRBD1. The CDR3 spells CASSDPAGTGPTEAFF. CDR3 nucleotide sequence: TGTGCCAGTAGCGATCCCGCCGGGACAGGACCAACTGAAGCTTTCTTT.